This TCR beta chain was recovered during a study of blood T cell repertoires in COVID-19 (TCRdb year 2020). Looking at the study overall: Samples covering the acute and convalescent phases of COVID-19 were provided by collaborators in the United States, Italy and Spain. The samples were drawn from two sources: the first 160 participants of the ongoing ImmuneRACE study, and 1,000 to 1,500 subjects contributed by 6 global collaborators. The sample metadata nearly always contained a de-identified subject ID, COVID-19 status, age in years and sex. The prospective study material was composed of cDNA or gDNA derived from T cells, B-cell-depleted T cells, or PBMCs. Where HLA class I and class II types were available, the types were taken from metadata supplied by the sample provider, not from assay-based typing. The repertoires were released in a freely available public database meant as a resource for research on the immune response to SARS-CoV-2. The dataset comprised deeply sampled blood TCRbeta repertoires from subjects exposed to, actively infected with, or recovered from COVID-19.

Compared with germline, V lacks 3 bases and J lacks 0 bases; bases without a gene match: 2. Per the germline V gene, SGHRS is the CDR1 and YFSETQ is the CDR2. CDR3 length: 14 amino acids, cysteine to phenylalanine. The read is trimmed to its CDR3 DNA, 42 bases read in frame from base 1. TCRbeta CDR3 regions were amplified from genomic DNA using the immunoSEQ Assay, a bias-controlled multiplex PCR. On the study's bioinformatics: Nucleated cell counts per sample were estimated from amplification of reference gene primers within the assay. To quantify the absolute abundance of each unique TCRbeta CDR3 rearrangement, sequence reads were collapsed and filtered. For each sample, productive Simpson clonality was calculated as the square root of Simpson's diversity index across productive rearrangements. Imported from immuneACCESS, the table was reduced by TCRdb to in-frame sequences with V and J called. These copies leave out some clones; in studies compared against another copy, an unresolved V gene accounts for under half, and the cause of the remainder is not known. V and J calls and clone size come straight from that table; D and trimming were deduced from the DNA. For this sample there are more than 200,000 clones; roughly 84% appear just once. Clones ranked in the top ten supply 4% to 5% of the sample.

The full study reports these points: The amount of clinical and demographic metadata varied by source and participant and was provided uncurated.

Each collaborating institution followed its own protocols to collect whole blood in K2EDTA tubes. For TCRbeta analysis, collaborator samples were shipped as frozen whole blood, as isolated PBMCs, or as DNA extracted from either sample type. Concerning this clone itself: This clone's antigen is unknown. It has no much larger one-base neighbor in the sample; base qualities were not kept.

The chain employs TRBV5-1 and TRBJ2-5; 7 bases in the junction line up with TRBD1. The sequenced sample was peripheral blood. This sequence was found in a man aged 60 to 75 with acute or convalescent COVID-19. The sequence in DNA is TGCGCCAGCAGCTCGGGACAGCACCAAGAGACCCAGTACTTC. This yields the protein CASSSGQHQETQYF. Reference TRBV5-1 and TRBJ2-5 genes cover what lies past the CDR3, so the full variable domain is KAGVTQTPRYLIKTRGQQVTLSCSPISGHRSVSWYQQTPGQGLQFLFEYFSETQRNKGNFPGRFSGRQFSNSRSEMNVSTLELGDSALYLCASSSGQHQETQYFGPGTRLLVL.